Listed below are T cell receptor beta chains from one sample, sequenced in a study of T cells in Graves' hyperthyroidism and ophthalmopathy. TCRdb fed the multiplex PCR reads into MiXCR, producing one record per CDR3 protein. The sample lists 550,000 to 700,000 distinct CDR3 sequences; 46% were seen once. The source material was peripheral blood or thyroid tissue (not recorded which). The source of these receptors is an adult woman with Graves' disease, either hyperthyroidism or ophthalmopathy (not recorded which). The CDR3 runs from the conserved cysteine through the conserved F or W. A D gene is named only where the DNA matches it firmly.

v_call d_call cdr3_aa
TRBV2 NA CASREGTSGELFF
TRBV7-2 NA CASSSRGTFETQYF
TRBV2 NA CATGGGNNQPQHF
TRBV9 NA CASSVAPLRGYTF
TRBV6-2/TRBV6-3 TRBD1 CASGDRSDNQPQHF
TRBV15 TRBD2 CATSRPIAGGTTDTQYF
TRBV7-9 TRBD2 CAGSAAGAGEETQYF
TRBV6-6 NA CASSYRGGNTEAFF
TRBV29-1 NA CSVAAGLETQYF
TRBV5-1 NA CASTPGGLGELFF
TRBV2 TRBD1 CASEDPTSGTGFAAEAFF
TRBV9 NA CASSRGGNSDGYTF
TRBV12-3/TRBV12-4 TRBD1 CASSWPGQGPHPNYGYTF
TRBV7-2 TRBD1 CASSRDRGHYEQYF
TRBV18 NA CASSPPGWRTEAFF
TRBV20-1 NA CSARDLSAGTGELFF
TRBV7-8 NA CASSLYRGRSGQPQHF
TRBV7-9 NA CASSPLGVENEKLFF
TRBV10-2 NA CASSDIQGAFF
TRBV2 NA CASKPSDTLYGYTF
TRBV20-1 NA CSPYRPGDEKLFF
TRBV20-1 TRBD2 CSARGKRERADTQYF
TRBV19 TRBD2 CASSLGSGIIYEQYF
TRBV2 TRBD1 CASSVGTGSHLHF
TRBV7-6 NA CASSLDLGLETQYF
TRBV6-5 NA CASSYDNNYGYTF
TRBV19 NA CATTGNSYEQYF
TRBV7-8 TRBD1 CASSYGTGLSSYEQYF
TRBV5-1 NA CASRQDSGNTIYF
TRBV19 NA CASHTFWGEETQYF
TRBV6-5 NA CASTSRYEQYF
TRBV5-5 NA CAWRMDTEETQYF
TRBV7-2 TRBD1 CASRGPGQGSRYTF
TRBV9 NA CASSRGSYGYTF
TRBV7-9 NA CASSPPAEAFF
TRBV7-2 NA CASSLAVNSEQFF
TRBV29-1 NA CSVAGLETQYF
TRBV10-3 NA CAIGGDRQETQYF
TRBV7-9 NA CASSLAGFSSYNEQFF
TRBV29-1 NA CSVGVSTNTGELFF
TRBV10-3 NA CAISRSGGVGNQPQHF
TRBV19 NA CATTGRTYEQYF
TRBV19 NA CASSRSSGQPQHF
TRBV29-1 NA CSVALGTKETQYF
TRBV20-1 NA CSARSPNTEAFF
TRBV29-1 NA CSVPGGPSEQFF
TRBV3-1 TRBD1 CASSQAGQLMNTEAFF
TRBV2 NA CASSLPRRHGYTF
TRBV11-2 TRBD1 CASSHGGTGDYYGYTF
TRBV5-1 NA CASSLRQEGLHEQYF
TRBV5-1 NA CASSLGTGEKLFF
TRBV4-1 TRBD2 CASSHGSGPSRTGELFF
TRBV3-1 NA CASSPNPRVKVANTEAFF
TRBV5-4 NA CASSSGGGRIYGYTF